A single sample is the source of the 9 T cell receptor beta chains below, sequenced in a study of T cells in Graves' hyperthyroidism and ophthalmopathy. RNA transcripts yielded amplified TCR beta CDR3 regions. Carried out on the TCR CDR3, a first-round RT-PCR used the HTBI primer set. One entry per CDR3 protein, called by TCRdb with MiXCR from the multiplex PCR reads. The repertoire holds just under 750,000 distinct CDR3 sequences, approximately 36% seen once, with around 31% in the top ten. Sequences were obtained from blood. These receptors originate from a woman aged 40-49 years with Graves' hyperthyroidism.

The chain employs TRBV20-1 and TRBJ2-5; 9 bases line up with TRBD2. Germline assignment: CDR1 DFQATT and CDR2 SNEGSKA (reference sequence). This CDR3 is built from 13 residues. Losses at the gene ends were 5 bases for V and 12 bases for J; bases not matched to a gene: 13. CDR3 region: CSAGWRGGPLEYF. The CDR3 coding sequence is TGCAGTGCTGGATGGCGGGGGGGCCCCCTGGAGTACTTC.

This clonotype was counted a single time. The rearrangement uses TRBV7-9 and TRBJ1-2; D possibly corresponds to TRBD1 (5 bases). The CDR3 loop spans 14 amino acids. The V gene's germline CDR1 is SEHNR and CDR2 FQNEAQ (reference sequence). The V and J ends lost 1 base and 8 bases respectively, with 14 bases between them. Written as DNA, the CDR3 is TGTGCCAGCAGCTTAGGATGGGGCGGAGAGGGCTACACCTTC. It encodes CASSLGWGGEGYTF. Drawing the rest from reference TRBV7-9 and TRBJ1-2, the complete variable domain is DTGVSQNPRHKITKRGQNVTFRCDPISEHNRLYWYRQTLGQGPEFLTYFQNEAQLEKSRLLSDRFSAERPKGSFSTLEIQRTEQGDSAMYLCASSLGWGGEGYTFGSGTRLTVV.

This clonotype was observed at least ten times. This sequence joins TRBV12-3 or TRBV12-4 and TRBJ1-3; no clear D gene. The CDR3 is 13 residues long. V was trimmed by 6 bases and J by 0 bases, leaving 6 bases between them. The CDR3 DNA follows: TGTGCCAGCAGATACAACTCTGGAAACACCATATATTTT. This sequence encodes CASRYNSGNTIYF.

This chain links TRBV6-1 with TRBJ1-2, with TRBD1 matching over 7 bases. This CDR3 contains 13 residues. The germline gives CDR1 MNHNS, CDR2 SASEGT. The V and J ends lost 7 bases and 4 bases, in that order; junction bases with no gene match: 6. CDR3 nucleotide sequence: TGTGCCAGCATGGGACAGAGGGTCTATGGCTACACCTTC. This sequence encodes CASMGQRVYGYTF.

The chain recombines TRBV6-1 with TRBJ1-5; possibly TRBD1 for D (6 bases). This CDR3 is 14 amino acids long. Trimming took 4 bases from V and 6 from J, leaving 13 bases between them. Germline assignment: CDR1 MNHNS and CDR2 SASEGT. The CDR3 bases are TGTGCCAGCAGTGGCCAGGGGATGGCTCAGCCCCAGCATTTT. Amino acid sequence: CASSGQGMAQPQHF.

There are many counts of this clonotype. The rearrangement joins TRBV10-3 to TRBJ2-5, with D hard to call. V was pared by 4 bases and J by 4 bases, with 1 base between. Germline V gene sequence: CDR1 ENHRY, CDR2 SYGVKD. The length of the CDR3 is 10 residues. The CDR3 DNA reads TGTGCCATCAGTGTAGAGACCCAGTACTTC. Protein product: CAISVETQYF.

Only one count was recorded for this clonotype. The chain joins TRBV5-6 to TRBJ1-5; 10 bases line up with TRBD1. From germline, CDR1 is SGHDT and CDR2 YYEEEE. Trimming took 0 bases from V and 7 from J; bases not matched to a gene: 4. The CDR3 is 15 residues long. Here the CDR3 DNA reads TGTGCCAGCAGCTTGGATGGGACAGGGGAACAGCCCCAGCATTTT. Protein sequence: CASSLDGTGEQPQHF.

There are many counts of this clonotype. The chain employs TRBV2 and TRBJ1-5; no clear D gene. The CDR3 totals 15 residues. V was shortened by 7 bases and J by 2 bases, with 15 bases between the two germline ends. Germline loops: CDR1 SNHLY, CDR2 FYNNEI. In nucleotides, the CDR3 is TGTGCCAGCAAAAGGGAGGGCTTAGGCAATCAGCCCCAGCATTTT. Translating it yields CASKREGLGNQPQHF. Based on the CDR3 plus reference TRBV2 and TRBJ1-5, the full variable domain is EPEVTQTPSHQVTQMGQEVILRCVPISNHLYFYWYRQILGQKVEFLVSFYNNEISEKSEIFDDQFSVERPDGSNFTLKIRSTKLEDSAMYFCASKREGLGNQPQHFGDGTRLSIL.

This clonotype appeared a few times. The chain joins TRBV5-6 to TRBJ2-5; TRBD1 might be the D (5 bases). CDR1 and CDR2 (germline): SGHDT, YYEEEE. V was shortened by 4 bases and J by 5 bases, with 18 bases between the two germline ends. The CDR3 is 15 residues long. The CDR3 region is CASSTGPGFQETQYF. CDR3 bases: TGTGCCAGCAGCACCGGGCCAGGGTTTCAGGAGACCCAGTACTTC.